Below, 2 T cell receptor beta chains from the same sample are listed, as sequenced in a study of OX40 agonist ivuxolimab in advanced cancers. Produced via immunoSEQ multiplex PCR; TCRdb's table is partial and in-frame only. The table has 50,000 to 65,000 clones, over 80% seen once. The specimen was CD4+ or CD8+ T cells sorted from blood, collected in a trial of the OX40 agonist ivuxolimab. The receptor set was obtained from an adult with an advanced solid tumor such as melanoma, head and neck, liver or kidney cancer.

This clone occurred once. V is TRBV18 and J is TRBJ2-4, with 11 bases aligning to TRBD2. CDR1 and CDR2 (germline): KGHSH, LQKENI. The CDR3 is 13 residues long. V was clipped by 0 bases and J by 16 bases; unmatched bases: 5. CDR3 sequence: CASSPPSGRVLYF. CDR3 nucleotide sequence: TGTGCCAGCTCACCACCTAGCGGGAGGGTCCTTTACTTC.

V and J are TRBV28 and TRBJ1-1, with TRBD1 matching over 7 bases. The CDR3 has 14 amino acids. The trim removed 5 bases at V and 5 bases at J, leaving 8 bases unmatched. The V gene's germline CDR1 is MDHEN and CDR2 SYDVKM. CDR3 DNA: TGTGCCAGCAGTCCGCCCGACAGGGAAACTGAAGCTTTCTTT. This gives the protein CASSPPDRETEAFF.